The subject of this entry is one TCR beta chain. The antigen is not known. The data are from a study of vaccination and CD4 T cells after COVID-19. Time point meaning: late sampling 161 to 241 days after vaccination in a few convalescent patients. This sample's treatment: approximately 10-day PBMC culture with coronavirus spike peptide pools or control peptides (ViraFEST assay). ViraFEST used peptide pools to expand antigen-specific T cells before TCR sequencing. Trimming removed 4 bases at V and 9 bases at J, with 12 bases between. The CDR3 spans 12 residues. CDR1 and CDR2 (germline): SGHAT, FQNNGV. The study sequenced cultured CD4+ T cell DNA using the Oncomine TCR Beta short-read assay. TCRdb recomputed calls from the PCR reads with MiXCR, one row per CDR3 protein. Of about 22,000 distinct CDR3 sequences in the sample, approximately 38% were seen once. Study-level findings and limits: Clonotypes reactive to SARS-CoV-2 had a median that went up from 21 to 38, but not significantly.

This TCR derives from a human donor who had recovered from COVID-19. V is TRBV11-2 and J is TRBJ1-2; possibly TRBD1 for D (5 bases). The sample consisted of CD4+ T cells from blood, cultured in vitro, taken about 7 months after SARS-CoV-2 vaccination. This CDR3 is CASSSLRDRYTF. In nucleotides, the CDR3 is TGTGCCAGCAGCTCCCTCAGGGATCGCTACACCTTC.